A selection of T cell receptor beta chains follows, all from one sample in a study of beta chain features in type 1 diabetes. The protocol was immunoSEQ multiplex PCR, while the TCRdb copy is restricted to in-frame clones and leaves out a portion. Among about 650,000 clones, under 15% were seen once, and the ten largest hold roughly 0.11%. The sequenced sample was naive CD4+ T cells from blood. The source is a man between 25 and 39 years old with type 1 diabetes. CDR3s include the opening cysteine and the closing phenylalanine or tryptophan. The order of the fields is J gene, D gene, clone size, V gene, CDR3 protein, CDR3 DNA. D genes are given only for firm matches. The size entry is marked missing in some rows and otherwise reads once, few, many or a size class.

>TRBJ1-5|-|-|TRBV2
CASSPQGNQPQHF
TGTGCCAGCAGTCCCCAGGGGAATCAGCCCCAGCATTTT
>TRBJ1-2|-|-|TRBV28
CASSLGRGDYGYTF
TGTGCCAGCAGTTTAGGGAGAGGGGACTATGGCTACACCTTC
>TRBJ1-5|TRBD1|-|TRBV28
CASSGGTDSNQPQHF
TGTGCCAGCAGTGGGGGGACAGATAGCAATCAGCCCCAGCATTTT
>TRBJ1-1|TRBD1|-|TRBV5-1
CASSLGSGTGIFEAFF
TGCGCCAGCAGCTTGGGATCTGGGACAGGGATTTTTGAAGCTTTCTTT
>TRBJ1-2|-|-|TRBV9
CASSVLQGSYTF
TGTGCCAGCAGCGTACTACAGGGAAGCTACACCTTC
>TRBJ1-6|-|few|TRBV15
CATSRDRSGRNSPLHF
TGTGCCACCAGCAGAGATCGGTCGGGGCGGAATTCACCCCTCCACTTT
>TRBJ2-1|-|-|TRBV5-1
CASSLAIGGPYNEQFF
TGCGCCAGCAGCTTGGCCATCGGGGGGCCCTACAATGAGCAGTTCTTC
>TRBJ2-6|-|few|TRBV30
CAWSVHGANVLTF
TGTGCCTGGAGTGTCCACGGGGCCAACGTCCTGACTTTC
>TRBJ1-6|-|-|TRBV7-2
CASSSRSPLHF
TGTGCCAGCAGCTCCCGCTCACCCCTCCACTTT
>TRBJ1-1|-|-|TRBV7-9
CASSLATDTEAFF
TGTGCCAGCAGCTTAGCAACGGACACTGAAGCTTTCTTT
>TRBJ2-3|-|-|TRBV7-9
CASSFGQATTDTQYF
TGTGCCAGCAGCTTCGGGCAGGCGACCACAGATACGCAGTATTTT
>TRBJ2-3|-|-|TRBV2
CASRSTYTDTQYF
TGTGCCAGCAGGAGCACGTACACAGATACGCAGTATTTT
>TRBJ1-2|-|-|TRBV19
CASTPTTVTNYGYTF
TGTGCCAGTACCCCCACGACAGTGACTAACTATGGCTACACCTTC
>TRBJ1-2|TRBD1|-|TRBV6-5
CASGDRGYYYGYTF
TGTGCCAGCGGCGACAGGGGATACTACTATGGCTACACCTTC
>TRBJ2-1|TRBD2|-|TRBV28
CASTLSSGGHYNEQFF
TGTGCCAGCACCCTGTCTAGCGGGGGCCATTATAATGAGCAGTTCTTC
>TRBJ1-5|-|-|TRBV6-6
CASSYGRGQPQHF
TGTGCCAGCAGTTACGGGAGGGGGCAGCCCCAGCATTTT
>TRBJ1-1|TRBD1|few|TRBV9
CASSVEQGAEAFF
TGTGCCAGCAGCGTAGAACAGGGGGCTGAAGCTTTCTTT
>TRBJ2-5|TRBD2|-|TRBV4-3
CASSQDIGLADETQYF
TGCGCCAGCAGCCAAGATATCGGACTAGCGGACGAGACCCAGTACTTC
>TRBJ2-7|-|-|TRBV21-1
CASSTNDRGEQYF
TGTGCCAGCAGCACTAATGACAGGGGCGAGCAGTACTTC
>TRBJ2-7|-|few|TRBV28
CASSLDSSEQYF
TGTGCCAGCAGTTTGGACTCCAGCGAGCAGTACTTC
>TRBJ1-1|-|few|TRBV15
CATSRVSTEAFF
TGTGCCACCAGCAGGGTCAGCACTGAAGCTTTCTTT
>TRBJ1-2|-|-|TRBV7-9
CASSLAYSGADYGYTF
TGTGCCAGCAGCTTAGCTTATTCGGGGGCTGACTATGGCTACACCTTC
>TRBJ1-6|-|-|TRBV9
CASSEGPGAAYNSPLHF
TGTGCCAGCAGCGAGGGCCCGGGGGCGGCCTATAATTCACCCCTCCACTTT
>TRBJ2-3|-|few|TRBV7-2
CASSLGAQYF
TGTGCCAGCAGCTTAGGAGCGCAGTATTTT
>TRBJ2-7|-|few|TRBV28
CASSLSGHEQYF
TGTGCCAGCAGTTTAAGTGGCCACGAGCAGTACTTC
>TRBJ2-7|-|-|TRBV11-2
CASTSRRGRYEQYF
TGTGCCAGCACGTCACGGAGGGGGAGATACGAGCAGTACTTC